These T cell receptor beta chains were read from a single sample in a study of cytomegalovirus exposure and HLA in healthy donors. Sequencing used immunoSEQ multiplex PCR; TCRdb keeps in-frame clones, though not all of them. The sample contains roughly 120,000 clones, roughly 9% of which appear only once. Sequenced sample: PBMCs. These receptor sequences come from a man aged 25-45 years in good health and CMV-seronegative. Both conserved end residues are part of each CDR3. The order of the fields is CDR3 DNA, CDR3 protein, J gene, D gene, clone size, V gene. D genes are given only for firm matches. The size field is filled for only some rows; it gives once, few, many or a size class.

TGTGCCAGCAGCGTCGGGGGGTCCTCCTACAATGAGCAGTTCTTC | CASSVGGSSYNEQFF | TRBJ2-1 | TRBD2 | few | TRBV7-3
TGTGCCAGCAGCTTAGATAGCGGGAGGGCCAGAGATACGCAGTATTTT | CASSLDSGRARDTQYF | TRBJ2-3 | TRBD2 | . | TRBV7-9
TGCGCCAGCAGCCAAGAAGTATTGACAGACAATGAGCAGTTCTTC | CASSQEVLTDNEQFF | TRBJ2-1 | . | few | TRBV4-1
TGTGCCAGCAGTTTAGGGACAGGGGGCCCGAACATTCAGTACTTC | CASSLGTGGPNIQYF | TRBJ2-4 | TRBD1 | . | TRBV28
TGTGCCTGGAGTGTACAGGTTCGGTCACCCCTCCACTTT | CAWSVQVRSPLHF | TRBJ1-6 | . | . | TRBV30
TGTGCCTGGAGTGGAACGGGAGGGCCGTGGGAGCAGTACTTC | CAWSGTGGPWEQYF | TRBJ2-7 | TRBD2 | few | TRBV30
TGTGCCATCAGTGAGTCTACGGGTGCAGGGGGCGACACTGAAGCTTTCTTT | CAISESTGAGGDTEAFF | TRBJ1-1 | TRBD1 | few | TRBV10-3
TGCAGCGCCGGGACAGGGAGGTACGAGCAGTACTTC | CSAGTGRYEQYF | TRBJ2-7 | TRBD1 | . | TRBV29-1
TGTGCCAGCAAGGGACAGGGGGAAAACTATGGCTACACCTTC | CASKGQGENYGYTF | TRBJ1-2 | TRBD1 | . | TRBV2
TGTGCCAGCAGCCCAGGACTAGCGGGGTTCACCGGGGAGCTGTTTTTT | CASSPGLAGFTGELFF | TRBJ2-2 | TRBD2 | few | TRBV11-2
TGTGCCAGCAGGGAAAACAGGGGGCCGTATGAAAAACTGTTTTTT | CASRENRGPYEKLFF | TRBJ1-4 | TRBD1 | . | TRBV6-1
TGTGCTAGTGGTTCCCCCGCGGAGGGGCCCCAGCATTTT | CASGSPAEGPQHF | TRBJ1-5 | . | . | TRBV12-5
TGTGCCAGCAGCCTCCGCTATGGCTACACCTTC | CASSLRYGYTF | TRBJ1-2 | . | . | TRBV5-6
TGTGCCAGCAGTGACTCTGCAGGGAATAACTATGGCTACACCTTC | CASSDSAGNNYGYTF | TRBJ1-2 | . | . | TRBV6-4
TGTGCCAGCAGCCCTGACAGGGGTTCCCTCAACTATGGCTACACCTTC | CASSPDRGSLNYGYTF | TRBJ1-2 | TRBD1 | . | TRBV5-4
TGCGCCAGCAGCTTCCTGACCAACACAGATGGCTACACCTTC | CASSFLTNTDGYTF | TRBJ1-2 | . | . | TRBV5-1
TGCAGCGTTGACCAGGGCCACCAAGAGACCCAGTACTTC | CSVDQGHQETQYF | TRBJ2-5 | . | . | TRBV29-1
TGTGCTAGCACCTACCGGCCGGGCACTGAAGCTTTCTTT | CASTYRPGTEAFF | TRBJ1-1 | . | few | TRBV2
TGTGCCAGCAGCTTAGTACAGGGCGGGGAGCTGTTTTTT | CASSLVQGGELFF | TRBJ2-2 | . | few | TRBV7-8
TGTGCCAGCAGCTTAGGCGGGGGGACAAAAAACATTCAGTACTTC | CASSLGGGTKNIQYF | TRBJ2-4 | . | few | TRBV13
TGTGCAGCACCGTCCGGGGAGGGAAACACCATATATTTT | CAAPSGEGNTIYF | TRBJ1-3 | . | . | TRBV30
TGCGCCAGCAACTTTTGGACAGGGACTGAAGCTTTCTTT | CASNFWTGTEAFF | TRBJ1-1 | TRBD1 | . | TRBV5-1
TGTGCCAGTAGTATAGGACTTTACAATGAGCAGTTCTTC | CASSIGLYNEQFF | TRBJ2-1 | . | few | TRBV19
TGTGCCAGCAACAATTTGGGGACTATCAACACCGGGGAGCTGTTTTTT | CASNNLGTINTGELFF | TRBJ2-2 | TRBD2 | . | TRBV7-8
TGTGCCAGCAGCTCGAATACAGGGTATACACATGAAGCTTTCTTT | CASSSNTGYTHEAFF | TRBJ1-1 | . | . | TRBV7-2
TGTGCCAGCAGCTTGTTGGGGGGCCAAGAGACCCAGTACTTC | CASSLLGGQETQYF | TRBJ2-5 | . | few | TRBV5-6
TGTGCCAGCAGCTTAGCGCTAGGAGTTCGGGATGAAGAGACCCAGTACTTC | CASSLALGVRDEETQYF | TRBJ2-5 | . | few | TRBV7-9
TGTGCCAGCAGTCCACGGTCGAGCTCCTACGAGCAGTACTTC | CASSPRSSSYEQYF | TRBJ2-7 | . | . | TRBV27
TGCGCCAGCAGCCACTTACTAGCGGGGGGGCCTGAAACCGGGGAGCTGTTTTTT | CASSHLLAGGPETGELFF | TRBJ2-2 | TRBD2 | few | TRBV4-3
TGTGCCAGCTCCGCGCGGGGAAAAGAGACCCAGTACTTC | CASSARGKETQYF | TRBJ2-5 | . | few | TRBV18
TGTGCCACCAGCAGAGATCCCAGGGGGTCAAGGAATGAGCAGTTCTTC | CATSRDPRGSRNEQFF | TRBJ2-1 | TRBD1 | few | TRBV15
TGTGCCTGGAGTCCCGGGGCTGGAAACACCATATATTTT | CAWSPGAGNTIYF | TRBJ1-3 | . | few | TRBV30
TGCAGCGTTGAAGCAAGGACAGGGATAGATACGCAGTATTTT | CSVEARTGIDTQYF | TRBJ2-3 | TRBD1 | few | TRBV29-1
TGTGCCAGCAGCTTGGATGGACAGGGGGCTCTTGGCTACACCTTC | CASSLDGQGALGYTF | TRBJ1-2 | TRBD1 | few | TRBV5-6
TGTGCCTGGAGGATCTCCGGGACAGGGAAGAACTATGGCTACACCTTC | CAWRISGTGKNYGYTF | TRBJ1-2 | TRBD1 | few | TRBV30
TGTGCCAGCAGGGTCCTCGGGGACCAAGAGACCCAGTACTTC | CASRVLGDQETQYF | TRBJ2-5 | . | few | TRBV27
TGTGCCTGGAAAAAGACTGCGTCCTACGAGCAGTACTTC | CAWKKTASYEQYF | TRBJ2-7 | . | . | TRBV30
TGTGCCAGCGAATCAGGTTACCCTGACAGCAATCAGCCCCAGCATTTT | CASESGYPDSNQPQHF | TRBJ1-5 | . | few | TRBV19
TGCGCCAGCAGCAGGGGACAGCTCTACAATGAGCAGTTCTTC | CASSRGQLYNEQFF | TRBJ2-1 | TRBD1 | few | TRBV5-1
TGTGCCTGGAGTGGGGGCTTATCGGAGCCCCAGCATTTT | CAWSGGLSEPQHF | TRBJ1-5 | . | . | TRBV30
TGCAGCGTGGAAACAGGGGGCTCAGCTTTCTTT | CSVETGGSAFF | TRBJ1-1 | TRBD1 | . | TRBV29-1
TGTGCCAGCAGAACAACTAGTTCCGGAAGGAATGAGCAGTTCTTC | CASRTTSSGRNEQFF | TRBJ2-1 | . | few | TRBV6-5
TGCGCCAGCAGCCCCCAAGGACAGTCCTACGAGCAGTACTTC | CASSPQGQSYEQYF | TRBJ2-7 | . | few | TRBV10-2
TGTGCCAGCAGCGTAACAGGTCACACCGGGGAGCTGTTTTTT | CASSVTGHTGELFF | TRBJ2-2 | . | few | TRBV9
TGTGCCAGCCCCTTTGGAGGGACAGATCTAACTAGCGGGAGGAGGTGTGAGCAGTTCTTC | CASPFGGTDLTSGRRCEQFF | TRBJ2-1 | TRBD2 | . | TRBV27
TGTGCCAGCAGTTCACCGGGACAGGGGGCCTACGAGCAGTACTTC | CASSSPGQGAYEQYF | TRBJ2-7 | TRBD1 | . | TRBV28
TGTGCCAGCAGTGAGGAGGCTCAGAATCTGAACACTGAAGCTTTCTTT | CASSEEAQNLNTEAFF | TRBJ1-1 | . | few | TRBV2
TGTGCCAGCAGCTTAGTTCTGCCTAGACCAGATACGCAGTATTTT | CASSLVLPRPDTQYF | TRBJ2-3 | . | . | TRBV7-9
TGTGCCAGCAGCGTAGGGACAGGGGGCAATCAGCCCCAGCATTTT | CASSVGTGGNQPQHF | TRBJ1-5 | TRBD1 | few | TRBV9
TGTGCCAGTAATATCGCAGGCGTTGGGCACAATCAGCCCCAGCATTTT | CASNIAGVGHNQPQHF | TRBJ1-5 | . | . | TRBV19
TGTGCCAGCTCACCACCGGCGGGGCGCCACTACGAGCAGTACTTC | CASSPPAGRHYEQYF | TRBJ2-7 | . | few | TRBV18
TGTGCCAGCAGTTACTCGCCCAGGGGGGAAGACGAGCAGTACTTC | CASSYSPRGEDEQYF | TRBJ2-7 | . | few | TRBV6-5
TGTGCCAGCAGGAGGGGGACGTCGAATTCACCCCTCCACTTT | CASRRGTSNSPLHF | TRBJ1-6 | . | few | TRBV28
TGTGCCAGCAGCCCGGCAGGGTGGTTTGGCTACACCTTC | CASSPAGWFGYTF | TRBJ1-2 | . | . | TRBV7-9
TGCAGCGTTGATACAGGGGCTCAAGAGACCCAGTACTTC | CSVDTGAQETQYF | TRBJ2-5 | TRBD1 | few | TRBV29-1
TGTGCCAGCAGGGGACAGGGTGCCTACGAGCAGTACTTC | CASRGQGAYEQYF | TRBJ2-7 | TRBD1 | . | TRBV28
TGTGCCAGCAGCCCTTTGACAGGGTTCACCTACGAGCAGTACTTC | CASSPLTGFTYEQYF | TRBJ2-7 | TRBD1 | . | TRBV7-8